These 30 T cell receptor beta chains came from one sample sequenced in a study of CD8 T cells in cerebrospinal fluid in Alzheimer's disease. TCRdb reprocessed the 10x single-cell sequencing reads, with one entry per CDR3 protein and no DNA. This table lists about 1,400 distinct CDR3 sequences. The sequenced material came from cerebrospinal fluid. These TCRs come from a human donor with mild cognitive impairment.

This chain uses TRBV2 with TRBJ1-1. The CDR3 spans 16 residues. The germline V gene encodes CDR1 SNHLY and CDR2 FYNNEI. CDR3 residues: CASSEGAVVKNTEAFF.

This clonotype is labeled medium-sized based on frequency. The chain employs TRBV18 and TRBJ2-1. The CDR3 has 14 residues. Looked up from germline, CDR1 is KGHSH and CDR2 is LQKENI. Here the CDR3 reads CASSPLDSNNEQFF.

The J gene is TRBJ2-7, the V gene TRBV19; TCRdb selects TRBD1, and the lack of DNA leaves this call unchecked. The CDR3 covers 14 residues. CDR1 is LNHDA and CDR2 is SQIVND in the germline V gene (reference sequence). CDR3 in amino acids: CASSYTGISYEQYF.

The chain links TRBV20-1 to TRBJ2-5; TCRdb's assignment of TRBD2 cannot be checked, as there is no DNA. The CDR3 has 15 amino acids. Germline values: CDR1 DFQATT, CDR2 SNEGSKA (reference sequence). The CDR3 sequence: CSANGLAGGKETQYF.

This clonotype is called medium-sized based on its frequency. The CDR3 loop is CSARWTNNEQFF. The chain employs TRBV20-1 and TRBJ2-1; without DNA, the TCRdb call of TRBD2 cannot be checked. CDR1 DFQATT and CDR2 SNEGSKA come from the germline V gene (reference sequence). The CDR3 consists of 12 residues.

Judged by frequency, this clonotype is medium-sized (0.01 to 0.1%). J is TRBJ1-5 and V is TRBV30. Germline V gene data show CDR1 as GTSNPN and CDR2 as SVGIG (reference sequence). The CDR3 runs 16 residues. CDR3 protein: CAWSDPSGYSNQPQHF.

This clonotype ranks as medium-sized in terms of frequency. V and J are TRBV27 and TRBJ2-7; the TCRdb call, TRBD1, lacks DNA for checking. The CDR3 is 15 residues long. Germline values: CDR1 MNHEY, CDR2 SMNVEV (reference sequence). This chain's CDR3 is CASSPPGQVPYEQYF.

By frequency, this clonotype registers large. The genes are TRBV5-5 and TRBJ2-2. Germline V gene sequence: CDR1 SGHKS, CDR2 YYEKEE (reference sequence). The CDR3 sequence is 12 residues long. The chain's CDR3 is CASSLLGGELFF.

The chain employs TRBV6-2 or TRBV6-3 and TRBJ2-3; lacking DNA, the TRBD2 call made by TCRdb goes unchecked. The CDR3 extends over 17 amino acids. Germline V gene sequence: CDR1 MNHEY, CDR2 SVGEGT. The chain's CDR3 is CASSYLAGGQWTDTQYF.

Measured by frequency, this clonotype is medium-sized. The chain uses TRBV5-1 and TRBJ2-7. Germline V CDR1 and CDR2: SGHRS, YFSETQ. The CDR3 runs 14 residues. This CDR3 is CASSLERPPNEQYF.

V usage is TRBV28 and J usage is TRBJ1-2; there is no DNA to check the TCRdb D call of TRBD1. Germline loops: CDR1 MDHEN, CDR2 SYDVKM. This CDR3 region has 13 residues. The CDR3 spells CASLPGNSDGYTF.

The CDR3 sequence: CSVGQGKDYGYTF. The chain recombines TRBV29-1 with TRBJ1-2; TCRdb's assignment of TRBD1 cannot be checked, as there is no DNA. Germline V gene lookup returns CDR1 SQVTM and CDR2 ANQGSEA. This CDR3 has 13 amino acids. The variable domain in full, with the rest retrieved from reference TRBV29-1 and TRBJ1-2, is SAVISQKPSRDICQRGTSLTIQCQVDSQVTMMFWYRQQPGQSLTLIATANQGSEATYESGFVIDKFPISRPNLTFSTLTVSNMSPEDSSIYLCSVGQGKDYGYTFGSGTRLTVV.

This clonotype is classed as large by frequency. This rearrangement joins TRBV5-6 to TRBJ1-6; there is no DNA to check the TCRdb D call of TRBD1. The germline V gene encodes CDR1 SGHDT and CDR2 YYEEEE. This CDR3 comprises 15 residues. CDR3 protein: CASSLGISTDTTLHF.

This clonotype shows up as medium-sized by frequency. The rearrangement joins TRBV28 to TRBJ2-2; TCRdb indicates TRBD1, and absent DNA this call remains unverified. This CDR3 contains 15 residues. CDR1 and CDR2 (germline): MDHEN, SYDVKM. CDR3 amino acids: CASSSPGANTGELFF.

This clonotype is medium-sized (0.01 to 0.1%) by frequency. This chain links TRBV2 with TRBJ2-5. Germline values: CDR1 SNHLY, CDR2 FYNNEI. This CDR3 region has 15 residues. The CDR3 spells CASSEASGRRETQYF.

This clonotype is labeled medium-sized based on frequency. The V and J genes are TRBV7-9 and TRBJ1-4; TCRdb selects TRBD1, and the lack of DNA leaves this call unchecked. The CDR3 has 16 amino acids. Germline-derived CDR1 and CDR2 are SEHNR and FQNEAQ (reference sequence). CDR3 residues: CASSSPPGHGNEKLFF.

This clonotype is classed as medium-sized (0.01 to 0.1%) by frequency. The rearrangement joins TRBV7-9 to TRBJ2-2. CDR1 and CDR2 (germline): SEHNR, FQNEAQ (reference sequence). This CDR3 spans 16 amino acids. CDR3 sequence: CASSSSRTANTGELFF.

The chain's CDR3 is CASSLRGHGYTF. The rearrangement links TRBV7-8 to TRBJ1-2; the D gene TCRdb calls, TRBD1, cannot be checked with no DNA. CDR3 length: 12 amino acids. Germline-derived CDR1 and CDR2 are SGHVS and FQNEAQ.

According to its frequency, this clonotype is medium-sized. This sequence joins TRBV20-1 and TRBJ1-6; TCRdb outputs TRBD1, but without DNA this stays unchecked. The CDR3 has 13 amino acids. Germline values: CDR1 DFQATT, CDR2 SNEGSKA (reference sequence). The CDR3: CSAIRAGNSPLHF.

The J gene is TRBJ2-7, the V gene TRBV19; TCRdb returns TRBD1, unconfirmable since there is no DNA. Germline V gene data show CDR1 as LNHDA and CDR2 as SQIVND (reference sequence). The CDR3 has 19 amino acids. The CDR3 is CASSPLGGTARRGAYEQYF. Drawing the rest from reference TRBV19 and TRBJ2-7, the complete variable domain is DGGITQSPKYLFRKEGQNVTLSCEQNLNHDAMYWYRQDPGQGLRLIYYSQIVNDFQKGDIAEGYSVSREKKESFPLTVTSAQKNPTAFYLCASSPLGGTARRGAYEQYFGPGTRLTVT.

Frequency places this clonotype as large. This chain uses TRBV28 with TRBJ1-5; with no DNA, the TCRdb D assignment of TRBD1 cannot be verified. Per germline, CDR1 MDHEN and CDR2 SYDVKM. The CDR3 consists of 17 residues. The CDR3 loop reads CASSCRGDPGRCQPQHF. The variable domain in full, completed from reference TRBV28 and TRBJ1-5, reads DVKVTQSSRYLVKRTGEKVFLECVQDMDHENMFWYRQDPGLGLRLIYFSYDVKMKEKGDIPEGYSVSREKKERFSLILESASTNQTSMYLCASSCRGDPGRCQPQHFGDGTRLSIL.

The rearrangement joins TRBV6-1 to TRBJ1-1. Germline CDR1 is MNHNS and CDR2 is SASEGT. The CDR3 contains 16 residues. This chain's CDR3 is CASSGLSGGVNPEAFF.

The chain employs TRBV19 and TRBJ1-5. The CDR3 consists of 17 residues. Germline values: CDR1 LNHDA, CDR2 SQIVND (reference sequence). The CDR3 region is CASSAGARALSNQPQHF.

The chain carries TRBV12-3 or TRBV12-4 and TRBJ1-2. The CDR3 extends over 16 amino acids. The CDR3: CASSFGLTGKVHGYTF.

The chain joins TRBV28 to TRBJ2-7; TCRdb reports TRBD1, a call that lacks DNA to check it against. The CDR3 loop spans 11 amino acids. From germline, CDR1 is MDHEN and CDR2 SYDVKM. The CDR3 protein is CASSRVGEQYF.

This clonotype shows up as medium-sized by frequency. The chain carries TRBV25-1 and TRBJ2-3; the TRBD1 assignment by TCRdb is unverifiable without DNA. This CDR3 spans 14 amino acids. CDR1 and CDR2 (germline): MGHDK, SYGVNS. CDR3: CASSAGHGGDTQYF.

This rearrangement joins TRBV9 to TRBJ1-2; lacking DNA, the TRBD1 call made by TCRdb goes unchecked. The CDR3 loop spans 13 amino acids. Germline V lookup: CDR1 SGDLS, CDR2 YYNGEE. CDR3 in amino acids: CASSGPGGRGYTF.

Considering frequency, this clonotype is medium-sized. The chain combines TRBV20-1 with TRBJ1-5; TCRdb selects TRBD1, and the lack of DNA leaves this call unchecked. The germline V gene has CDR1 DFQATT and CDR2 SNEGSKA (reference sequence). This CDR3 region has 14 residues. Here the CDR3 reads CSAVHGEGARAQHF.

This clonotype is labeled medium-sized based on frequency. This chain joins TRBV18 and TRBJ2-2. The V gene's germline CDR1 is KGHSH and CDR2 LQKENI. CDR3 length: 16 residues. CDR3 protein: CASSLLGGSNTGELFF.

V usage is TRBV7-6 and J usage is TRBJ2-7; the D call from TCRdb, TRBD1, cannot be confirmed without DNA. CDR1 is SGHVS and CDR2 is FNYEAQ in the germline V gene. The CDR3 sequence is 14 residues long. CDR3 amino acids: CASSPSGGAGEQYF. The whole variable domain, remainder taken from reference TRBV7-6 and TRBJ2-7, is GAGVSQSPRYKVTKRGQDVALRCDPISGHVSLYWYRQALGQGPEFLTYFNYEAQQDKSGLPNDRFSAERPEGSISTLTIQRTEQRDSAMYRCASSPSGGAGEQYFGPGTRLTVT.